In this sample, the clone carrying this T cell receptor (beta chain) turned up a few times. The antigen remains unidentified. This record comes from a study of blood T cells in healthy people across ages. The second PCR ran 7 to 11 cycles with a sample-barcoded 5' primer and J-beta primers. Every cDNA was tagged by a template-switch adaptor with 12 random nucleotides. TCRdb reprocessed the 5' RACE reads with MiXCR, giving one entry per CDR3 protein. The sample carries about 830,000 distinct CDR3 sequences, approximately 59% recorded once. Study-level findings and limits: Compared with aged donors, long-lived donors showed fewer expanded clones, suggesting selection. PBMCs that were unsorted prevented a conclusive naive versus antigen-experienced comparison. Unknown CMV status may confound age-related changes in expanded clones.

Sequenced material: blood. The TCR was taken from a man aged 25-45 years in good health.

For the CDR3, the DNA is TGCAGCGTTGAAGGGGACAGGGGGGACAATGAGCAGTTCTTC. Protein: CSVEGDRGDNEQFF. This chain links TRBV29-1 with TRBJ2-1, with 11 positions matching TRBD1. Germline loops: CDR1 SQVTM, CDR2 ANQGSEA. With V trimmed by 1 base and J by 5 bases, 1 base remained unmatched. The CDR3 runs 14 residues.